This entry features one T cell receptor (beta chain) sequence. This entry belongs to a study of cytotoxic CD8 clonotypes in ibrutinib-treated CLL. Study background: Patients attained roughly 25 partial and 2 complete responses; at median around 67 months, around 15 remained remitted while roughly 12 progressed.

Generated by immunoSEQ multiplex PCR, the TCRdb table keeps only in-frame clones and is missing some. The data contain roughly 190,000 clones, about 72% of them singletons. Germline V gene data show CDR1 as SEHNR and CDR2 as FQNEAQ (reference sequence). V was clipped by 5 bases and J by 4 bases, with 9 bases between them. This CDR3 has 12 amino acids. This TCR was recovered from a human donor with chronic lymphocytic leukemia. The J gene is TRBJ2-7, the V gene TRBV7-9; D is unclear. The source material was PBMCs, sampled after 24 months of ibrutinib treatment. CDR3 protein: CASSRYHYEQYF. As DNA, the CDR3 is TGTGCCAGCAGCCGTTACCATTACGAGCAGTACTTC.